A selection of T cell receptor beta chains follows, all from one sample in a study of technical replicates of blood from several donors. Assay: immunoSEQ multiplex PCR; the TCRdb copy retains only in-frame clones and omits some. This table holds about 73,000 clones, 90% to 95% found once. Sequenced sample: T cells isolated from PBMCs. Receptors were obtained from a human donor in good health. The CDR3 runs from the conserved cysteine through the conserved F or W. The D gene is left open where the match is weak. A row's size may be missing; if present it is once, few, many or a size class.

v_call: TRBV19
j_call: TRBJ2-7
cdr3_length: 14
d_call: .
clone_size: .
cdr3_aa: CASSPRDIAYEQYF
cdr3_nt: TGTGCCAGTAGCCCCCGGGACATCGCCTACGAGCAGTACTTC

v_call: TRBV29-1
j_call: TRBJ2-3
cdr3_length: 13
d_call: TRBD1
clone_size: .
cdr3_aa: CSVETGVQDTQYF
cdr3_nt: TGCAGCGTTGAGACAGGGGTGCAAGATACGCAGTATTTT

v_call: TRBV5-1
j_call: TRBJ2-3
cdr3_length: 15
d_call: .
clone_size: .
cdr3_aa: CASSLEEASTDTQYF
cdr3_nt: TGCGCCAGCAGCTTGGAAGAGGCTAGCACAGATACGCAGTATTTT

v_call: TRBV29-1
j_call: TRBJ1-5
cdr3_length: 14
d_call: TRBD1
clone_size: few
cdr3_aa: CSVVGQGSNQPQHF
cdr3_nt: TGCAGCGTTGTGGGACAGGGAAGCAATCAGCCCCAGCATTTT

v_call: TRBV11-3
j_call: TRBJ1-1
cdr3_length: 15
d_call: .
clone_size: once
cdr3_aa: CASSLDGGAGTEAFF
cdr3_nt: TGTGCCAGCAGCTTAGATGGGGGCGCGGGCACTGAAGCTTTCTTT

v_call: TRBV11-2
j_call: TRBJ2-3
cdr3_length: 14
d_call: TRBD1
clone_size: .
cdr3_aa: CASSRGQGPDTQYF
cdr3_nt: TGTGCCAGCAGCCGGGGACAGGGACCAGATACGCAGTATTTT

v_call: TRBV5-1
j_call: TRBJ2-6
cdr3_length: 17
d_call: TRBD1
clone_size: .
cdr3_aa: CASSPSRDSSGANVLTF
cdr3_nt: TGCGCCAGCAGCCCGTCCCGGGACAGTTCTGGGGCCAACGTCCTGACTTTC

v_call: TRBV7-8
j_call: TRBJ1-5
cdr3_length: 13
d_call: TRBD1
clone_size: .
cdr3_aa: CASSFWTGQPQHF
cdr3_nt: TGTGCCAGCAGCTTTTGGACAGGACAGCCCCAGCATTTT

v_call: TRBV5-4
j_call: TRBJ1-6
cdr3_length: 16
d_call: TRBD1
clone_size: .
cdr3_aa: CASSLEAGGVTSPLHF
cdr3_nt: TGTGCCAGCAGCTTGGAGGCAGGGGGCGTCACTTCACCCCTCCACTTT

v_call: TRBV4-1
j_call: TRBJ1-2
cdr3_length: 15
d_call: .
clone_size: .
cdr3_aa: CASSQGQGGGYGYTF
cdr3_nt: TGCGCCAGCAGCCAAGGGCAGGGAGGCGGCTATGGCTACACCTTC

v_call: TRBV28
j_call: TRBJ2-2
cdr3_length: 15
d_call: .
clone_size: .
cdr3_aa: CASSLQGGMTGELFF
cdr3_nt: TGTGCCAGCAGTTTGCAGGGCGGAATGACCGGGGAGCTGTTTTTT

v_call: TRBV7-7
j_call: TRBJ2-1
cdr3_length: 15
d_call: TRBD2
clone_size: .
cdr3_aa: CASSLETSGFNEQFF
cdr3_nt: TGTGCCAGCAGCTTAGAGACTAGCGGGTTCAATGAGCAGTTCTTC

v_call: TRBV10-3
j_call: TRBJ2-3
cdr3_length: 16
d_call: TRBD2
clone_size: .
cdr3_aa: CAISDEGTSGRDTQYF
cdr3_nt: TGTGCCATCAGTGATGAAGGGACTAGCGGGAGGGATACGCAGTATTTT

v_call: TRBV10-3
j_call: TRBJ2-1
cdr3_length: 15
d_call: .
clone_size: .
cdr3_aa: CAISESITVWYEQFF
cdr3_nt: TGTGCCATCAGTGAGTCGATAACAGTTTGGTATGAGCAGTTCTTC

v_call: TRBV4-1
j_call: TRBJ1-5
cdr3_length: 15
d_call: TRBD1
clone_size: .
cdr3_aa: CASSQYTGGGQPQHF
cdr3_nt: TGCGCCAGCAGCCAATACACAGGGGGAGGTCAGCCCCAGCATTTT

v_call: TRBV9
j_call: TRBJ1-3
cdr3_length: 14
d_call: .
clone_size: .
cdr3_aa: CASSTGSAGNTIYF
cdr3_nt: TGTGCCAGCAGCACCGGTAGTGCTGGAAACACCATATATTTT

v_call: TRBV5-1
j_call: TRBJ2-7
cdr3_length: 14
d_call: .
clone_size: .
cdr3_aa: CASSRTGGGGEQYF
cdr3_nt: TGCGCCAGCAGCCGGACCGGAGGGGGCGGCGAGCAGTACTTC